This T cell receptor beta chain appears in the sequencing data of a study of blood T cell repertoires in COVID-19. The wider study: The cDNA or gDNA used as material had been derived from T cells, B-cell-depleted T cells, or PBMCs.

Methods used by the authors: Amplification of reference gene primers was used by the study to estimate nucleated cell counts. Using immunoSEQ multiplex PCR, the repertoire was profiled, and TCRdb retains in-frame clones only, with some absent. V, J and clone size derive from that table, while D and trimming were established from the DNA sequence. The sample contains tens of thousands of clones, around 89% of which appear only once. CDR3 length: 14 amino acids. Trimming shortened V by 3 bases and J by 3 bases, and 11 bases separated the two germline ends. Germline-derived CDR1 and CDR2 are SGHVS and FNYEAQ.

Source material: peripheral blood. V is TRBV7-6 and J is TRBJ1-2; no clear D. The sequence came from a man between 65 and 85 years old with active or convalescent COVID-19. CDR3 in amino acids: CASSLNRLYYGYTF. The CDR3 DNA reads TGTGCCAGCAGCTTGAACCGACTTTACTATGGCTACACCTTC.